The 15 T cell receptor beta chains reported below all come from one sample, sequenced in a study of blood T cell repertoires in COVID-19. Assay used: immunoSEQ multiplex PCR; TCRdb lists only in-frame clones, some missing. The data hold about 14,000 clones, with around three quarters observed a single time. Sequencing was carried out using peripheral blood. The receptors stem from a man aged 65 to 85 with acute or convalescent COVID-19.

By frequency in the sample, this clone is medium-sized. This chain connects TRBV7-2 to TRBJ1-2, with 10 nucleotides matching TRBD1. The CDR3 has 15 residues. Looked up from germline, CDR1 is SGHTA and CDR2 is FQGNSA. The J segment lost 8 bases and the V segment lost 4 bases, leaving 10 bases of the junction unmatched. The chain's CDR3 is CASSSTGGATLGYTF. DNA of the CDR3: TGTGCCAGCAGCTCGACAGGGGGCGCAACGCTCGGCTACACCTTC. Supplemented by reference TRBV7-2 and TRBJ1-2, the full variable domain reads GAGVSQSPSNKVTEKGKDVELRCDPISGHTALYWYRQSLGQGLEFLIYFQGNSAPDKSGLPSDRFSAERTGGSVSTLTIQRTQQEDSAVYLCASSSTGGATLGYTFGSGTRLTVV.

The V gene is TRBV27, the J gene TRBJ1-2; 7 positions agree with TRBD1. From germline, CDR1 is MNHEY and CDR2 SMNVEV (reference sequence). J gave up 0 bases and V 3 bases, and 4 bases lay outside the gene matches. The CDR3 loop spans 15 amino acids. For the CDR3, the DNA is TGTGCCAGCAGTTTCAGGGGGAAGGCTAACTATGGCTACACCTTC. Residues: CASSFRGKANYGYTF.

This clone appeared once. V is TRBV10-2 and J is TRBJ2-7; 10 nucleotides agree with TRBD2. The V gene end was trimmed by 10 bases and the J gene end by 6 bases; junction bases not matched to a gene: 6. Germline V gene data show CDR1 as WSHSY and CDR2 as SAAADI. The CDR3 loop spans 12 amino acids. The CDR3 DNA reads TGCGCCACCAGGACTAGCGGAGGCGAGCAGTACTTC. It is translated as CATRTSGGEQYF.

The rearrangement links TRBV7-9 to TRBJ1-1, with D perhaps TRBD1 (5 bases). Trimming removed 3 bases at V and 0 bases at J, with 8 bases between. The CDR3 runs 14 residues. The germline V gene encodes CDR1 SEHNR and CDR2 FQNEAQ (reference sequence). The CDR3 here is CASSLGHVNTEAFF. CDR3 in DNA: TGTGCCAGCAGCTTGGGGCATGTGAACACTGAAGCTTTCTTT.

The chain couples TRBV28 to TRBJ1-3, with 8 bases identical to TRBD1. The germline gives CDR1 MDHEN, CDR2 SYDVKM. The J segment lost 3 bases and the V segment lost 3 bases, leaving 10 bases of the junction unmatched. The CDR3 totals 17 residues. In nucleotides, the CDR3 is TGTGCCAGCAGTTTTTTCATACAGGGGGTTGGTGGAAACACCATATATTTT. This translates into CASSFFIQGVGGNTIYF. Supplemented by reference TRBV28 and TRBJ1-3, the full variable domain reads DVKVTQSSRYLVKRTGEKVFLECVQDMDHENMFWYRQDPGLGLRLIYFSYDVKMKEKGDIPEGYSVSREKKERFSLILESASTNQTSMYLCASSFFIQGVGGNTIYFGEGSWLTVV.

This clone was detected once. The V call is TRBV27, the J call TRBJ1-3, with D unresolved. Germline V gives CDR1 MNHEY, CDR2 SMNVEV (reference sequence). The CDR3 sequence is 13 residues long. V was trimmed by 5 bases and J by 4 bases, leaving 9 bases between them. In nucleotides, the CDR3 is TGTGCCAGCAGTCGGACTAAGGGAAACACCATATATTTT. This encodes CASSRTKGNTIYF.

This clone was counted once. This chain connects TRBV7-6 to TRBJ2-2; D is perhaps TRBD1 (6 bases). Trimming stripped 5 bases from V and 0 bases from J, with 7 bases between. From germline, CDR1 is SGHVS and CDR2 FNYEAQ. The CDR3 runs 14 residues. The CDR3 spells CASSRDTNTGELFF. In DNA form, the CDR3 reads TGTGCCAGCAGCCGGGACACGAACACCGGGGAGCTGTTTTTT.

The chain couples TRBV3-1 (or the pseudogene TRBV3-2) to TRBJ1-2; D may be TRBD1 (5 bases). The V gene's germline CDR1 is LGHDT and CDR2 YNNKEL (reference sequence). V dropped 1 base and J dropped 4 bases, with 13 bases sitting between them. This CDR3 has 15 residues. CDR3 residues: CASSQVGRAPYGYTF. CDR3 nucleotide sequence: TGTGCCAGCAGCCAAGTGGGCAGGGCCCCCTATGGCTACACCTTC.

The V and J genes are TRBV29-1 and TRBJ2-1; TRBD2 agrees at 8 bases. The CDR3 extends over 14 amino acids. Germline lookup yields CDR1 SQVTM and CDR2 ANQGSEA. Trimming at V came to 4 bases and at J to 5 bases, leaving 7 bases not matched to a gene. For the CDR3, the DNA is TGCAGCGTTGCCCAGCGGGAGACGCACAATGAGCAGTTCTTC. This encodes CSVAQRETHNEQFF.

The chain has TRBV9 and TRBJ1-1, with D possibly being TRBD1 (5 bases). Trimming pared 4 bases from V and 0 bases from J, leaving 16 bases between. The CDR3 length is 16 residues. CDR1 and CDR2 from the germline V gene are SGDLS and YYNGEE. CDR3 amino acids: CASSRQITSMNTEAFF. The CDR3 DNA is TGTGCCAGCAGCAGACAGATTACCTCCATGAACACTGAAGCTTTCTTT.

On this clone: The same CDR3 can be traced to other DNA sequences in this sample. The rearrangement links TRBV29-1 to TRBJ1-1; perhaps TRBD1 as D (6 bases). There are 10 residues in the CDR3. Germline V gives CDR1 SQVTM, CDR2 ANQGSEA. V shed 4 bases and J shed 11 bases, with 11 bases lying between them. The CDR3 sequence: CSVVDREAFF. CDR3 DNA sequence: TGCAGCGTTGTGGACAGAGAGGCTTTCTTT.

This chain uses TRBV6-5 with TRBJ1-2, with 8 bases matching TRBD1. CDR1 and CDR2 from the germline V gene are MNHEY and SVGAGI. The length of the CDR3 is 15 residues. Trimming took 6 bases from V and 4 from J; bases not matched to a gene: 10. The chain's CDR3 is CASRDWTGQSYGYTF. DNA of the CDR3: TGTGCCAGCAGAGACTGGACAGGGCAATCCTATGGCTACACCTTC.

V usage is TRBV3-1 (or the pseudogene TRBV3-2) and J usage is TRBJ1-2; D is unresolved. There are 13 residues in the CDR3. Germline V CDR1 and CDR2: LGHDT, YNNKEL (reference sequence). V lost 4 bases to trimming and J lost 5 bases, with 11 bases between them. CDR3 in amino acids: CASSRAETYGYTF. For the CDR3, the DNA is TGTGCCAGCAGCCGGGCAGAAACTTATGGCTACACCTTC.

J is TRBJ1-6 and V is TRBV6-1, with unresolved D. This CDR3 comprises 16 residues. The V gene lost 2 bases and the J gene lost 7 bases, with 15 bases spanning the gap. The germline V gene encodes CDR1 MNHNS and CDR2 SASEGT. CDR3 in DNA: TGTGCCAGCAGTGAACAATACAGCTACAGCAATTCACCCCTCCACTTT. It is translated as CASSEQYSYSNSPLHF.

The chain uses TRBV18 and TRBJ1-2; D gene uncertain. Germline CDR1 KGHSH, CDR2 LQKENI. V lost 3 bases to trimming and J lost 4 bases, with 21 bases between them. The CDR3 runs to 17 residues. The CDR3 nucleotides are TGTGCCAGCTCACCCCCCCGCGGGAGCCCCACCTTCTATGGCTACACCTTC. It encodes CASSPPRGSPTFYGYTF.